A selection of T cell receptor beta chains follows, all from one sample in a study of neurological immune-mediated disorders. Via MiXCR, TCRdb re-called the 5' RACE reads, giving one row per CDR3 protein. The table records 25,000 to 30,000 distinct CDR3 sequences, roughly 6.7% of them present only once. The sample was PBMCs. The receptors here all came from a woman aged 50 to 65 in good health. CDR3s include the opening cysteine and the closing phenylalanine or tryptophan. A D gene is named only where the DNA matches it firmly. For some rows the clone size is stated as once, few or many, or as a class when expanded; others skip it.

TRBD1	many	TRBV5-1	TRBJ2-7	TGCGCCAGCAGGAATGACAGGGTAGGTTACGACGAGCAGTACTTC	CASRNDRVGYDEQYF
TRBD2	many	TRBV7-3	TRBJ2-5	TGTGCCAGCAGCTTCCCTCTAGCGGGAAGGGAGGAGACCCAGTACTTC	CASSFPLAGREETQYF
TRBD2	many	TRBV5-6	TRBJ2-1	TGTGCCAGCAGCTTGTACCTAGCGGCCAATGAGCAGTTCTTC	CASSLYLAANEQFF
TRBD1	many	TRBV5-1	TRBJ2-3	TGCGCCAGCAGCTTGACAGGGGCGATGGGAGATACGCAGTATTTT	CASSLTGAMGDTQYF
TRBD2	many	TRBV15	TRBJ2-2	TGTGCCACCAGCAGAGATCTGATAGCGGGAGGGGCCGGGGAGCTGTTTTTT	CATSRDLIAGGAGELFF
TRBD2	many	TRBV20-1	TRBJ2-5	TGCAGTGCAGACGCGGGACTAGTAAAGAAAGAGACCCAGTACTTC	CSADAGLVKKETQYF
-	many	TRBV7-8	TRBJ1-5	TGTGCCAGCAGCTTAGTACCAGCTTATAGCAATCAGCCCCAGCATTTT	CASSLVPAYSNQPQHF
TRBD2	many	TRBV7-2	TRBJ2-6	TGTGCCAGCAGCTCCTGGGGTAGCGGGATTCCCTCTGGGGCCAACGTCCTGACTTTC	CASSSWGSGIPSGANVLTF
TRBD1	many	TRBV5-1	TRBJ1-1	TGCGCCAGCAGCTACAGGGGGAGGGAGAACACTGAAGCTTTCTTT	CASSYRGRENTEAFF
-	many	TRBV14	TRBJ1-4	TGTGCCAGCAGCCAAGATCTACGTAATGAAAAACTGTTTTTT	CASSQDLRNEKLFF
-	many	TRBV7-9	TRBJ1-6	TGTGCCAGCAGCTCCCCCGGGACGGAAAATTCACCCCTCCACTTT	CASSSPGTENSPLHF
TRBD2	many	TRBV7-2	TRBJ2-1	TGTGCCAGCAGCCCCCCTCTACGGGGCGGGAGGGCCTATGAGCAGTTCTTC	CASSPPLRGGRAYEQFF
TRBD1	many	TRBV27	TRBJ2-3	TGTGCCAGCAGTTTATATCGAGGGGGACAGCCCACAGATACGCAGTATTTT	CASSLYRGGQPTDTQYF
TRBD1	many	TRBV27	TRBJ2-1	TGTGCCAGCAGTGCAGACAGGGGGCGCGGTTTGAATGAGCAGTTCTTC	CASSADRGRGLNEQFF
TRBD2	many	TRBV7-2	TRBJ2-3	TGTGCCAGCAGCTTCGGGACTAGCGGGGGCACAGATACGCAGTATTTT	CASSFGTSGGTDTQYF
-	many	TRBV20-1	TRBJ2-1	TGCAGTGCTAGAGACCCCAAGGGGACGAATGAGCAGTTCTTC	CSARDPKGTNEQFF
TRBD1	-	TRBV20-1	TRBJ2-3	TGCAGTGCTAGTGGGGCAGGGGGTAACATGGGCCAAATAGATACACAGTATTTT	CSASGAGGNMGQIDTQYF
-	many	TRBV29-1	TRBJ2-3	TGCAGCGTTGAAAAGCCAGGCACAGATACGCAGTATTTT	CSVEKPGTDTQYF
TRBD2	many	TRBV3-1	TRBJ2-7	TGTGCCAGCAGCAATAGCGGGGGAATTCCCTACGAGCAGTACTTC	CASSNSGGIPYEQYF
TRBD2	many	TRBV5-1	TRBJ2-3	TGCGCCAGCAGCCTGCGGGGGATTACAGATACGCAGTATTTT	CASSLRGITDTQYF
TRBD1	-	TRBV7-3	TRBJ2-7	TGTGCCAGCAGCACCACCGGACAGGCGTTATCTCGCGAGCAGTACTTC	CASSTTGQALSREQYF
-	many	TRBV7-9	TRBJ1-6	TGTGCCAGCAGATTACTCGGGTCACCCCTCCACTTT	CASRLLGSPLHF
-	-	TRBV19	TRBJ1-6	TGTGCCAGCCAGCAGGAGCGAAGCTCCTATAATTCACCCCTCCACTTT	CASQQERSSYNSPLHF
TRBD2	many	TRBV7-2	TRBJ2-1	TGTGCCAGCAGCTTATGGGCTAGCGGGAGCTCTGGAAATGAGCAGTTCTTC	CASSLWASGSSGNEQFF
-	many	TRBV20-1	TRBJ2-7	TGCAGTGCTAGAGATCTGAGCGATAACTCCTACGAGCAGTACTTC	CSARDLSDNSYEQYF
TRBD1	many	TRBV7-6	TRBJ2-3	TGTGCCAGCAGCTTATGGACCTGGACAGGCGGTACCATGGATACGCAGTATTTT	CASSLWTWTGGTMDTQYF
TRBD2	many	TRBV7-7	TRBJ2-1	TGTGCCAGCAGCTCCGGCGGGGGAGGTAGCAATGAGCAGTTCTTC	CASSSGGGGSNEQFF
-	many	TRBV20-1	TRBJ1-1	TGCAGTGCGCTTCTAACAGGGAACACTGAAGCTTTCTTT	CSALLTGNTEAFF
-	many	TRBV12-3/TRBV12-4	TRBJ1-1	TGTGCCAGCAGTTTGATCGGAGGCGGCGACACTGAAGCTTTCTTT	CASSLIGGGDTEAFF
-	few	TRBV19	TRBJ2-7	TGTGCCAGTAGTCTCCCCCTTCCCGGAGAGCAGTACTTC	CASSLPLPGEQYF
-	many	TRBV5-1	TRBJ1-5	TGCGCCAGCAGCAGGGACGGACAGAACAATCAGCCCCAGCATTTT	CASSRDGQNNQPQHF
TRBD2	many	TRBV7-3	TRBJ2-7	TGTGCCAGCAGCCCTTCCGCCGGGACTAGCTACGAGCAGTACTTC	CASSPSAGTSYEQYF
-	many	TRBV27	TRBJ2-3	TGTGCCAGCAGTTTGGGACCGGGAGCCGCAGATACGCAGTATTTT	CASSLGPGAADTQYF
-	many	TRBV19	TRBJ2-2	TGTGCCAGTAGTAATCAGGGGAGGTCCGGGGAGCTGTTTTTT	CASSNQGRSGELFF
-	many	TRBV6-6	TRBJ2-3	TGTGCCAGCACAAACCGGGCCCGGGTCGCCCCAGATACGCAGTATTTT	CASTNRARVAPDTQYF
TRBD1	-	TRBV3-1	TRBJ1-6	TGTGTCAGCGGCCAAGAAGTAATCTACAGGGGTTCACCCCTCCACTTT	CVSGQEVIYRGSPLHF
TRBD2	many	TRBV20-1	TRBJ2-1	TGCAGTGCTAGAGATTGTGGCGGGAGACACTGCAATGAGCAGTTCTTC	CSARDCGGRHCNEQFF
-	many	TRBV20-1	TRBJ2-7	TGCAGTGCCACCGTTACAGGCCTAAACGAGCAGTACTTC	CSATVTGLNEQYF
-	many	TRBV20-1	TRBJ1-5	TGCAGTTCTCTTCAAGCTGACACGTCACACTATAGCAATCAGCCCCAGCATTTT	CSSLQADTSHYSNQPQHF
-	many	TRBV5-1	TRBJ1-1	TGCGCCAGCAGCCTAGATGGCCGACCGAACACTGAAGCTTTCTTT	CASSLDGRPNTEAFF
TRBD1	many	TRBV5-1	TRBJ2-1	TGCGCCAGCAGTAGTCCGGGACAGGTTACCTACAATGAGCAGTTCTTC	CASSSPGQVTYNEQFF
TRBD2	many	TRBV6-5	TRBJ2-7	TGTGCCAGCAGCCCCGGGACTACGATCTACGAGCAGTACTTC	CASSPGTTIYEQYF
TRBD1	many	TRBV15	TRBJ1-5	TGTGCCACCAGCAGAGACAGGGGGGAGCATCAGCCCCAGCATTTT	CATSRDRGEHQPQHF
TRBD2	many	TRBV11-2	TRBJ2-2	TGTGCCAGCACCCCTCCGGGACTAACAAACGGGGAGCTGTTTTTT	CASTPPGLTNGELFF
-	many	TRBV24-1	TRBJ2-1	TGTGCCACCAGTGATAGGGGATTCGACGATGAGCAGTTCTTC	CATSDRGFDDEQFF
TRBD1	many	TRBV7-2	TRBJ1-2	TGTGCCAGCAACGTGATACCGGGACAGGGGAACTATGGCTACACCTTC	CASNVIPGQGNYGYTF
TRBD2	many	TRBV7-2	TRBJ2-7	TGTGCCAGCACCCCCTCCGGACTAGCGGGATACGAGCAGTACTTC	CASTPSGLAGYEQYF
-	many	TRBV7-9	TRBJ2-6	TGTGCCAGCAGCTTAGTCGTCAAACTCACCCTCTCTGGGGCCAACGTCCTGACTTTC	CASSLVVKLTLSGANVLTF
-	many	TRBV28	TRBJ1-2	TGTGCCAGCAAGGAGGGCGGCAACTATGGCTACACCTTC	CASKEGGNYGYTF
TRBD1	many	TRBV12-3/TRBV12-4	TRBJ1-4	TGTGCCAGCAGTCCCAAGGGGGCTCGGAGTGAAAAACTGTTTTTT	CASSPKGARSEKLFF